This T cell receptor (beta chain) was obtained from a study of somatic mutations in cytotoxic T cells in rheumatoid arthritis. Points from the study as a whole: More than 20% of CD8+ cells belonged to the largest clone in about an eighth of the roughly 60 patients.

Here immunoSEQ multiplex PCR was the method, and the copy in TCRdb shows in-frame clones only, minus some. The sample holds about 27,000 clones; 70% to 85% are singletons and the top ten take around 10%. Turning to this clone: Its antigen remains unknown.

This sequence was found in a woman between 18 and 29 years old in good health. Source material: CD8+ T cells sorted from blood.

Written as DNA, the CDR3 is TGTGCCATCAGTGAAAAAGTTAGCGGGAGGGCCAAAACTAGCACAGATACGCAGTATTTT. It specifies CAISEKVSGRAKTSTDTQYF. The chain links TRBV10-3 to TRBJ2-3, with 11 bases fitting TRBD2. Trimming at V came to 3 bases and at J to 0 bases, leaving 14 bases not matched to a gene. CDR3 length equals 20 residues. In germline, CDR1 is ENHRY, CDR2 SYGVKD.